The rows below give T cell receptor beta chains drawn from one sample of a study of T cells after somatic rescue of genetic block. Produced via immunoSEQ multiplex PCR; TCRdb's table is partial and in-frame only. Here the sample spans roughly 13,000 clones, about 69% being singletons. The sample comprised peripheral blood mononuclear cells (PBMCs). These receptors originate from a boy aged 10-17 years. Each CDR3 is given with its conserved first and last residue. A D gene is named only where the DNA matches it firmly. Where a row states a size, it is once, few, many or the class of an expanded clone; other rows omit it.

V gene	clone size	J gene	D gene	CDR3 DNA	CDR3 protein
TRBV28	-	TRBJ1-4	-	TGTGCCAGCAGTTCGAGACTGGAAAAACTGTTTTTT	CASSSRLEKLFF
TRBV28	-	TRBJ2-7	-	TGTGCCAGCAGTTTAGGGGCCTTTTACGAGCAGTACTTC	CASSLGAFYEQYF
TRBV28	few	TRBJ1-5	-	TGTGCCAGCAGTTTCGGGGGGCGCGGAATATATAGCAATCAGCCCCAGCATTTT	CASSFGGRGIYSNQPQHF
TRBV5-1	once	TRBJ1-6	-	TGCGCCAGCAGCTTGGTCGCTGGGGGAGGGTGGGAGAATTCACCCCTCCACTTT	CASSLVAGGGWENSPLHF
TRBV30	-	TRBJ2-5	TRBD2	TGTGCCTGGAGTGTACCTCTAGCGGGAGCTTATGAAGAGACCCAGTACTTC	CAWSVPLAGAYEETQYF
TRBV18	-	TRBJ2-3	-	TGTGCCAGCTCATCAGGACTCCGCACAGATACGCAGTATTTT	CASSSGLRTDTQYF
TRBV5-4	-	TRBJ2-1	-	TGTGCCAGCAGCTTTCAGGGAACTCCCTACAATGAGCAGTTCTTC	CASSFQGTPYNEQFF
TRBV19	few	TRBJ1-5	-	TGTGCCAGTAGTGTATTTCAGGGGCCAAGCAATCAGCCCCAGCATTTT	CASSVFQGPSNQPQHF
TRBV6-5	-	TRBJ2-1	-	TGTGCCAGCAGTTCCAACCGCCATTATGAGCAGTTCTTC	CASSSNRHYEQFF
TRBV29-1	-	TRBJ2-5	TRBD2	TGCAGCGTAACTAGCGGCCAAGAGACCCAGTACTTC	CSVTSGQETQYF
TRBV10-1	large	TRBJ2-7	-	TGCGCCAGCAGTTTGTGCCGGGACGAGCAGTACTTC	CASSLCRDEQYF
TRBV4-1	-	TRBJ1-3	-	TGCGCCAGCAGCCAAGATCGCGGGACTGGAAACACCATATATTTT	CASSQDRGTGNTIYF
TRBV18	few	TRBJ1-1	-	TGTGCCAGCTCACCACAGGGGAACACTGAAGCTTTCTTT	CASSPQGNTEAFF
TRBV14	-	TRBJ2-1	-	TGTGCCAGCGGGGAGCTCTACAATGAGCAGTTCTTC	CASGELYNEQFF
TRBV6-5	-	TRBJ1-4	-	TGTGCCAGCAGTTACAACCTCCGGAATGAAAAACTGTTTTTT	CASSYNLRNEKLFF
TRBV7-3	few	TRBJ2-1	-	TGTGCCAGCAGCATATCCGGGACCCTCCCCACCAATGAGCAGTTCTTC	CASSISGTLPTNEQFF
TRBV5-4	-	TRBJ1-1	TRBD1	TGTGCCAGCAGCTTGCAGGGGGTCACTGAAGCTTTCTTT	CASSLQGVTEAFF
TRBV18	-	TRBJ2-5	TRBD2	TGTGCCAGCTCATTCTATCTCTCCAGGGAGGGAATCAGAGAGACCCAGTACTTC	CASSFYLSREGIRETQYF
TRBV4-2	-	TRBJ2-7	-	TGTGCCAGCAGCCAAGTTGGAGGGGGGGGCTTAAGGTACGAGCAGTACTTC	CASSQVGGGGLRYEQYF
TRBV5-4	-	TRBJ1-2	-	TGTGCCAGCAGCTCCAACTATGGCTACACCTTC	CASSSNYGYTF
TRBV2	-	TRBJ2-6	TRBD2	TGTGCCAGCAGTCCGGGACTAGCGGGGGTTTTCTCTGGGGCCAACGTCCTGACTTTC	CASSPGLAGVFSGANVLTF
TRBV27	few	TRBJ1-5	-	TGTGCCAGCAGTTTGTTTGGCGGGGACGATCAGCCCCAGCATTTT	CASSLFGGDDQPQHF
TRBV9	-	TRBJ2-5	-	TGTGCCAGCAGCGTAGGCGGTAGGGGCGCGGGAGAGACCCAGTACTTC	CASSVGGRGAGETQYF
TRBV10-2	-	TRBJ1-5	-	TGCGCCAGCAGTGAGTCTGGATTCGGCAATCAGCCCCAGCATTTT	CASSESGFGNQPQHF
TRBV6-5	-	TRBJ1-4	-	TGTGCCAGCAGTTACTCGAACCCCATCCTCGGGAAACTGTTTTTT	CASSYSNPILGKLFF
TRBV15	few	TRBJ1-5	TRBD1	TGTGCCACCAGCAGAGGAGGGACAGGGCGCAATCAGCCCCAGCATTTT	CATSRGGTGRNQPQHF
TRBV14	once	TRBJ1-2	TRBD1	TGTGCCAGCAGCCAAGATACGCGGACAGGATCTCTCTATGGCTACACCTTC	CASSQDTRTGSLYGYTF